The sequence of this TCR beta chain was determined in a study of regulatory T cells in long-lasting Graves disease. General observations from the study: Patients with persistent disease showed a bias toward TRBV28, TRBJ1-2 and TRBJ2-5.

Construction of TCR beta libraries relied on iRepertoire HTBI primers and on Arm-PCR targeting CDR3 regions. TCRdb re-analysed the multiplex PCR reads in MiXCR, keeping a single row per CDR3 protein. The table lists 200,000 to 250,000 distinct CDR3 sequences, around 20% of them singletons, with more than 11% in the top ten. The CDR3 extends over 14 amino acids. CDR1 is MNHNS, CDR2 SASEGT, per germline. The V end lost 6 bases, the J end lost 0 bases, and 11 bases lay between the germline ends. Many counts were recorded for this clonotype. Its antigen is not identified. Time point denoted: newly diagnosed GD, antithyroid drugs for less than 3 months. There was RNA extracted from PBMCs, and the TCR library was made from it. Clinicians diagnosed Graves' disease using American Thyroid Association guidelines.

The sequencing here drew on peripheral blood mononuclear cells (PBMCs), taken at new diagnosis, from a patient treated with antithyroid drugs. The sequence came from a female donor with Graves disease. The chain couples TRBV6-1 to TRBJ1-2, with D perhaps matching TRBD1 (5 bases). The CDR3 loop is CASSKGVANYGYTF. CDR3 in DNA: TGTGCCAGCAGCAAAGGGGTAGCTAACTATGGCTACACCTTC.